One and the same sample provided the 28 T cell receptor beta chains below, sequenced in a study of a mutant IDH1 vaccine in newly diagnosed glioma. Stated time point: week 5, during vaccination. Each dose of the vaccine consisted of 300 ug of mutant IDH1 20-mer peptide, with topical imiquimod. Libraries were prepared by immunoSEQ multiplex PCR; TCRdb keeps only in-frame clonotypes and omits some of them. The table lists 30,000 to 45,000 clones, roughly nine tenths of them singletons. Their recognized antigens are unknown. Source: PBMCs, taken from a glioma patient whose treatment included an IDH1 peptide vaccine. These receptors originate from a man aged 50 or older with glioma.

The CDR3: CASSQLYGQSYEQYF. CDR3 DNA sequence: TGCGCCAGCAGCCAACTTTACGGACAGAGCTACGAGCAGTACTTC. This rearrangement joins TRBV4-3 to TRBJ2-7; possible D gene TRBD1, 6 bases. The CDR3 is 15 residues long. V was clipped by 2 bases and J by 3 bases, with 14 bases between them. CDR1 is LGHNA and CDR2 is YSLEER in the germline V gene.

In this sample, this clone is medium-sized. This chain connects TRBV7-9 to TRBJ1-6; D not certain. This CDR3 has 12 residues. V was pared by 6 bases and J by 6 bases, with 6 bases between. Per the germline V gene, CDR1 is SEHNR and CDR2 is FQNEAQ (reference sequence). The DNA for the CDR3 is TGTGCCAGCAGTCAACCTAATTCACCCCTCCACTTT. This codes for CASSQPNSPLHF.

This clone has a single count. DNA for the CDR3: TGTGCCAGCAGTACTACAGGGGTGGGGAACACTGAAGCTTTCTTT. Encoded protein: CASSTTGVGNTEAFF. V usage is TRBV27 and J usage is TRBJ1-1; TRBD1 matches 7 bases. This CDR3 has 15 residues. The germline V gene encodes CDR1 MNHEY and CDR2 SMNVEV (reference sequence). The V and J ends lost 5 bases and 1 base, in that order; junction bases with no gene match: 7.

The chain has TRBV19 and TRBJ1-1; D is ambiguous. The germline V gene has CDR1 LNHDA and CDR2 SQIVND (reference sequence). V dropped 3 bases and J dropped 2 bases, with 19 bases sitting between them. The CDR3 runs 17 residues. CDR3 in amino acids: CASSMGWRRPRNTEAFF. In nucleotides, the CDR3 is TGTGCCAGTAGTATGGGATGGCGGCGGCCCCGAAACACTGAAGCTTTCTTT.

The rearrangement links TRBV10-2 to TRBJ1-2; D is unresolved. This CDR3 is 14 amino acids long. CDR1 WSHSY and CDR2 SAAADI come from the germline V gene. The V gene lost 2 bases and the J gene lost 2 bases, with 9 bases spanning the gap. The DNA of the CDR3 is TGCGCCAGCAGTGAGGCGACTTTAAACTATGGCTACACCTTC. It yields the protein CASSEATLNYGYTF.

The J gene is TRBJ1-1, the V gene TRBV7-2, with D possibly TRBD1 on 6 matching bases. CDR3 size: 16 residues. Germline-derived CDR1 and CDR2 are SGHTA and FQGNSA. The V end lost 1 base, the J end lost 0 bases, and 12 bases lay between the germline ends. CDR3 nucleotides: TGTGCCAGCAGCTTAGGGGGGGGACACTTGAACACTGAAGCTTTCTTT. Protein: CASSLGGGHLNTEAFF.

The chain couples TRBV6-5 to TRBJ1-6; TRBD1 matches 9 bases. Germline V gene sequence: CDR1 MNHEY, CDR2 SVGAGI. The junction had 5 bases not matched to a gene; V was cut back by 6 bases and J by 8 bases. There are 14 residues in the CDR3. DNA of the CDR3: TGTGCCAGCAGCCGACAGGGGGTTGATTCACCCCTCCACTTT. Translated, it gives CASSRQGVDSPLHF.

The genes are TRBV6-5 and TRBJ1-3, with unresolved D. V lost 6 bases, J lost 2 bases, and 14 bases lay in between. The CDR3 is made up of 15 amino acids. Looked up from germline, CDR1 is MNHEY and CDR2 is SVGAGI. CDR3 loop: CASSSDRSTGNTIYF. The CDR3 coding sequence is TGTGCCAGCAGCTCGGACCGATCAACTGGAAACACCATATATTTT.

V is TRBV18 and J is TRBJ1-5; TRBD1 might be the D (6 bases). V lost 4 bases and J 4 bases, leaving 8 bases between the germline ends. CDR1 and CDR2 (germline): KGHSH, LQKENI. The CDR3 totals 13 residues. CDR3 protein: CASSLGQNQPQHF. The CDR3 DNA reads as TGTGCCAGCTCACTCGGACAGAATCAGCCCCAGCATTTT. The whole variable domain, filled in from reference TRBV18 and TRBJ1-5, reads NAGVMQNPRHLVRRRGQEARLRCSPMKGHSHVYWYRQLPEEGLKFMVYLQKENIIDESGMPKERFSAEFPKEGPSILRIQQVVRGDSAAYFCASSLGQNQPQHFGDGTRLSIL.

This clone was seen more than once but under ten times. CDR3 region: CASSLFNRDSYEQYF. CDR3 DNA: TGTGCCAGCAGCCTCTTCAACAGGGACTCCTACGAGCAGTACTTC. This chain links TRBV5-6 with TRBJ2-7, with D possibly matching TRBD1 (6 bases). This CDR3 contains 15 residues. V was trimmed by 4 bases and J by 0 bases, leaving 14 bases between them. Germline V lookup: CDR1 SGHDT, CDR2 YYEEEE. Full variable domain (remainder filled in from reference TRBV5-6 and TRBJ2-7): DAGVTQSPTHLIKTRGQQVTLRCSPKSGHDTVSWYQQALGQGPQFIFQYYEEEERQRGNFPDRFSGHQFPNYSSELNVNALLLGDSALYLCASSLFNRDSYEQYFGPGTRLTVT.

J is TRBJ2-7 and V is TRBV7-8; D gene uncertain. Per the germline V gene, CDR1 is SGHVS and CDR2 is FQNEAQ. CDR3 length: 14 residues. V dropped 5 bases and J dropped 0 bases, with 11 bases sitting between them. The CDR3, as DNA: TGTGCCAGCAGCGCCCTATGGGGCTCCTACGAGCAGTACTTC. It specifies CASSALWGSYEQYF. Based on the CDR3 plus reference TRBV7-8 and TRBJ2-7, the full variable domain is GAGVSQSPRYKVAKRGQDVALRCDPISGHVSLFWYQQALGQGPEFLTYFQNEAQLDKSGLPSDRFFAERPEGSVSTLKIQRTQQEDSAVYLCASSALWGSYEQYFGPGTRLTVT.

J is TRBJ2-3 and V is TRBV27, with D hard to call. From germline, CDR1 is MNHEY and CDR2 SMNVEV (reference sequence). The germline V and J ends were trimmed by 5 bases and 2 bases, with 5 bases remaining between them. The CDR3 sequence is 12 residues long. The CDR3 nucleotides read TGTGCCAGCAGTCCGAACACAGATACGCAGTATTTT. It yields the protein CASSPNTDTQYF.

The chain employs TRBV7-3 and TRBJ1-4, with 9 bases fitting TRBD1. Trimming at V came to 0 bases and at J to 3 bases, leaving 5 bases not matched to a gene. Germline V gene sequence: CDR1 SGHTA, CDR2 FQGTGA. The CDR3 sequence is 17 residues long. The CDR3 region has the DNA TGTGCCAGCAGCTTAACGGGGGGACAGGGCCCTAATGAAAAACTGTTTTTT. Amino acids: CASSLTGGQGPNEKLFF.

The genes are TRBV27 and TRBJ1-1, with a tentative D call TRBD1 (5 bases). The V gene lost 4 bases and the J gene lost 5 bases, with 14 bases spanning the gap. The germline CDR1 and CDR2 sequences are MNHEY and SMNVEV (reference sequence). This CDR3 comprises 14 residues. The CDR3 DNA reads as TGTGCCAGCAGTTGGGGAATGACAGAAACTGAAGCTTTCTTT. Translating it yields CASSWGMTETEAFF.

The chain employs TRBV4-2 and TRBJ1-6, with a possible D match to TRBD1 (6 bases). V lost 0 bases, J lost 13 bases, and 16 bases lay in between. The germline V gene has CDR1 LGHNA and CDR2 YNFKEQ. This CDR3 is 15 amino acids long. CDR3 DNA: TGTGCCAGCAGCCAAGAGCTTTCAGGGGTGCGGCCCCTCCACTTT. Translated, it gives CASSQELSGVRPLHF.

V gene TRBV7-9 combines with J gene TRBJ2-7; D is possibly TRBD1 (7 bases). CDR1 and CDR2 (germline): SEHNR, FQNEAQ (reference sequence). The CDR3 totals 14 residues. Trimming took off 8 bases at V and 5 bases at J, with 19 bases between the two ends. The CDR3 DNA is TGTGCCAGCGCACGGGGTGACAGGGAGGACGAGCAGTACTTC. This codes for CASARGDREDEQYF.

This chain uses TRBV19 with TRBJ2-7; either TRBD1 or TRBD2 may supply D (5 bases each). The CDR3 runs 13 residues. Per the germline V gene, CDR1 is LNHDA and CDR2 is SQIVND (reference sequence). Between the trimmed V and J ends, which lost 5 bases and 7 bases, there was a span of 15 bases. The CDR3 spells CASSGRQFLEQYF. The DNA of the CDR3 is TGTGCCAGTAGTGGGAGACAGTTTCTTGAGCAGTACTTC.

J is TRBJ1-3 and V is TRBV30; 7 bases match TRBD1. This CDR3 has 12 residues. Germline V gene sequence: CDR1 GTSNPN, CDR2 SVGIG (reference sequence). V gave up 6 bases and J gave up 6 bases; unmatched junction bases: 5. The CDR3 coding sequence is TGTGCCTGTGACAGGGTAAAAAACACCATATATTTT. It yields the protein CACDRVKNTIYF.

The chain has TRBV30 and TRBJ1-4, with 8 bases lining up with TRBD1. V lost 5 bases to trimming and J lost 7 bases; unmatched junction nucleotides: 12. This CDR3 has 15 residues. CDR1 and CDR2 from the germline V gene are GTSNPN and SVGIG (reference sequence). In nucleotides, the CDR3 is TGTGCCTGGCGTAGTCAGGGGGCTGGGAGTGAAAAACTGTTTTTT. This translates into CAWRSQGAGSEKLFF. Using reference TRBV30 and TRBJ1-4 for the parts outside the CDR3, the full variable domain is SQTIHQWPATLVQPVGSPLSLECTVEGTSNPNLYWYRQAAGRGLQLLFYSVGIGQISSEVPQNLSASRPQDRQFILSSKKLLLSDSGFYLCAWRSQGAGSEKLFFGSGTQLSVL.

The V call is TRBV6-5, the J call TRBJ2-3; D gene ambiguous. The CDR3 is made up of 14 amino acids. Trimming removed 6 bases at V and 0 bases at J, with 10 bases between. The germline gives CDR1 MNHEY, CDR2 SVGAGI. For the CDR3, the DNA is TGTGCCAGCAGCCCTGAGGTTAGCACAGATACGCAGTATTTT. It yields the protein CASSPEVSTDTQYF.

This chain links TRBV30 with TRBJ1-5; D is unclear. CDR1 and CDR2 from the germline V gene are GTSNPN and SVGIG (reference sequence). This CDR3 is built from 12 residues. V was trimmed by 7 bases and J by 2 bases, leaving 9 bases between them. The CDR3 sequence is CASQVGNQPQHF. For the CDR3, the DNA is TGTGCCTCACAAGTGGGCAATCAGCCCCAGCATTTT.

This chain uses TRBV6-1 with TRBJ1-1; D possibly corresponds to TRBD1 (6 bases). Trimming cost V 6 bases and J 4 bases, with 18 bases left between them. From germline, CDR1 is MNHNS and CDR2 SASEGT. There are 15 residues in the CDR3. The CDR3 nucleotides read TGTGCCAGCAGCGCGGTACAGGGTGGTAGCACTGAAGCTTTCTTT. This sequence encodes CASSAVQGGSTEAFF.

The chain carries TRBV5-1 and TRBJ1-1; D is unclear. The germline V gene has CDR1 SGHRS and CDR2 YFSETQ. With 6 bases removed from V and 0 bases from J, the gap between germline ends came to 9 bases. This CDR3 contains 13 residues. CDR3: CASKGAMNTEAFF. The CDR3 DNA reads as TGCGCCAGCAAAGGTGCCATGAACACTGAAGCTTTCTTT.

This clone was found once. One junction end disagrees with the germline gene, perhaps due to a read error. The chain links TRBV7-7 to TRBJ2-2; D possibly uses TRBD1 or TRBD2 (6 bases each). CDR1 is SSHAT and CDR2 is FNYEAQ in the germline V gene (reference sequence). The CDR3 extends over 22 amino acids. The CDR3 region is CASSLADDLDPRDKRYAGELFF. For the CDR3, the DNA is TGTGCTAGCAGCTTAGCGGATGATCTGGATCCCCGGGACAAACGTTATGCCGGGGAGCTGTTTTTT.

This chain joins TRBV10-1 and TRBJ2-3; D gene unclear. CDR1 and CDR2 from the germline V gene are WNHNN and SYGVQD (reference sequence). There are 13 residues in the CDR3. The germline V and J ends were trimmed by 3 bases and 1 base, with 5 bases remaining between them. CDR3 in amino acids: CASSDDRTDTQYF. The CDR3 region has the DNA TGCGCCAGCAGTGATGATCGCACAGATACGCAGTATTTT.

CDR3 sequence: CASSTGTTEETQYF. The CDR3 bases are TGTGCCAGCAGTACCGGGACAACTGAAGAGACCCAGTACTTC. V and J are TRBV6-1 and TRBJ2-5, with D perhaps matching TRBD1 (6 bases). Germline CDR1 reads MNHNS; CDR2 reads SASEGT. Trimming pared 5 bases from V and 3 bases from J, leaving 13 bases between. The CDR3 totals 14 residues.

V gene TRBV18 combines with J gene TRBJ1-1; 8 bases map to TRBD1. The CDR3 runs to 14 residues. Germline V lookup: CDR1 KGHSH, CDR2 LQKENI. J was trimmed by 5 bases and V by 5 bases; bases with no gene match: 7. DNA of the CDR3: TGTGCCAGCTCAAAGACAGGGGAGAGAACTGAAGCTTTCTTT. The encoded protein is CASSKTGERTEAFF.

The chain uses TRBV5-6 and TRBJ2-1; D is ambiguous. The CDR3 extends over 10 amino acids. CDR1 is SGHDT, CDR2 YYEEEE, per germline. V gave up 7 bases and J gave up 9 bases, with 8 bases separating them. The CDR3 DNA reads TGTGCCAGCGGCAAAGTTGAGCAGTTCTTC. Its protein is CASGKVEQFF.